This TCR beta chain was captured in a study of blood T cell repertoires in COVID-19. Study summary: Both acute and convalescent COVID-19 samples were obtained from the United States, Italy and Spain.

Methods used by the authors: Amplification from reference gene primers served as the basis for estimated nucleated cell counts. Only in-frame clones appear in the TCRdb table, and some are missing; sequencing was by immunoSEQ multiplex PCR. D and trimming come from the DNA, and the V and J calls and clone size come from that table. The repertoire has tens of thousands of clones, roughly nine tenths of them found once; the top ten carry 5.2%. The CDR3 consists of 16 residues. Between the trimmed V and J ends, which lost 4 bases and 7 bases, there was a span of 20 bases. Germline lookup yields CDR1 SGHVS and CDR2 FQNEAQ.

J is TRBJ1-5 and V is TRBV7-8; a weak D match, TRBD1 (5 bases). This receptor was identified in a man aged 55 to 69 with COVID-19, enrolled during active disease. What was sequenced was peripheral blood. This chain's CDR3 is CASSSKPWSGGQPQHF. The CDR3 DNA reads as TGTGCCAGCAGCTCTAAACCTTGGTCGGGGGGACAGCCCCAGCATTTT.